The 17 T cell receptor beta chains reported below all come from one sample, sequenced in a study of blood T cells in healthy people across ages. A J-beta primer mix and a sample-barcoded 5' primer were used in a second PCR of about 7 to 12 cycles. TCRdb re-called the 5' RACE reads through MiXCR, storing one row per CDR3 protein. Of 2 million or so distinct CDR3 sequences listed, approximately 50% are singletons. The sample comprised blood. These receptors were obtained from a woman aged 40 to 50 in good health.

Only one count was recorded for this clonotype. The CDR3, as DNA: TGTGCCAGCAGCTTTGGGCTACAGGGGGGAGATACGCAGTATTTT. Translating gives CASSFGLQGGDTQYF. The chain combines TRBV5-6 with TRBJ2-3; 8 bases fit TRBD1. This CDR3 region has 15 residues. The V and J ends lost 2 bases and 5 bases, in that order; junction bases with no gene match: 7. The V gene's germline CDR1 is SGHDT and CDR2 YYEEEE. The full variable domain, rest sourced from reference TRBV5-6 and TRBJ2-3, is DAGVTQSPTHLIKTRGQQVTLRCSPKSGHDTVSWYQQALGQGPQFIFQYYEEEERQRGNFPDRFSGHQFPNYSSELNVNALLLGDSALYLCASSFGLQGGDTQYFGPGTRLTVL.

The chain joins TRBV28 to TRBJ2-1, with D uncertain. Germline V lookup: CDR1 MDHEN, CDR2 SYDVKM. CDR3 length: 13 residues. V dropped 2 bases and J dropped 3 bases, with 5 bases sitting between them. CDR3 coding DNA: TGTGCCAGCAGTTTAATTTACTACAATGAGCAGTTCTTC. It encodes CASSLIYYNEQFF.

Only one count was recorded for this clonotype. The chain has TRBV29-1 and TRBJ2-7, with TRBD1 matching 8 bases. The assigned J gene may be wrong: the sequence end matches TRBJ2-5 better. There are 16 residues in the CDR3. Germline assignment: CDR1 SQVTM and CDR2 ANQGSEA. CDR3 protein: CSVEPADRGSQETQYF. As DNA, the CDR3 is TGCAGCGTTGAACCCGCCGACAGGGGTTCCCAAGAGACCCAGTACTTC.

V gene TRBV27 combines with J gene TRBJ2-4; D possibly corresponds to TRBD1 (5 bases). The J call may be wrong; the DNA end is better matched by TRBJ2-5. The CDR3 sequence is 15 residues long. Germline lookup yields CDR1 MNHEY and CDR2 SMNVEV (reference sequence). CDR3 residues: CASSTRTQRQETQYF. CDR3 in DNA: TGTGCCAGCAGTACCCGGACACAGAGACAAGAGACCCAGTACTTC.

For this clonotype: One end of the junction varies from germline; a read error may be responsible. This rearrangement joins TRBV14 to TRBJ2-1; no reliable D call. Looked up from germline, CDR1 is SGHDN and CDR2 is FVKESK. The CDR3 length is 14 residues. The CDR3 DNA reads as TGCGCCAGCAGCCAAGTATGGTCGACTGGTGAGCAGTTCTTC. It is translated as CASSQVWSTGEQFF.

This chain connects TRBV27 to TRBJ1-2; D may be TRBD1 (5 bases). V was pared by 0 bases and J by 7 bases, with 15 bases between. Germline loops: CDR1 MNHEY, CDR2 SMNVEV (reference sequence). This CDR3 spans 15 amino acids. CDR3 sequence (DNA): TGTGCCAGCAGTTTATCCCTAGACAGCTTGGGTGGCTACACCTTC. The encoded protein is CASSLSLDSLGGYTF.

The chain's CDR3 is CASSYSSGEVHNEQFF. Written as DNA, the CDR3 is TGTGCCAGCAGTTATTCTTCGGGGGAAGTCCACAATGAGCAGTTCTTC. The rearrangement joins TRBV6-5 to TRBJ2-1, with D maybe TRBD2 (6 bases). The CDR3 length is 16 residues. V dropped 3 bases and J dropped 5 bases, with 17 bases sitting between them. Germline V gives CDR1 MNHEY, CDR2 SVGAGI.

V and J are TRBV4-2 and TRBJ2-3; TRBD1 or TRBD2 may be the D gene (5 bases each). Per the germline V gene, CDR1 is LGHNA and CDR2 is YNFKEQ. Trimming took 3 bases from V and 4 from J, leaving 17 bases between them. The CDR3 has 16 residues. The CDR3 sequence: CASSHATGTAADTQYF. CDR3 nucleotides: TGTGCCAGCAGCCATGCAACCGGGACGGCCGCAGATACGCAGTATTTT.

This clonotype occurred a few times. The V and J genes are TRBV10-3 and TRBJ2-7; unclear D gene. This CDR3 spans 17 amino acids. CDR1 and CDR2 from the germline V gene are ENHRY and SYGVKD. With 0 bases removed from V and 3 bases from J, the gap between germline ends came to 18 bases. CDR3 DNA: TGTGCCATCAGTGAGTCGGGGTTCTCGCCATCCTTCTACGAGCAGTACTTC. Encoded protein: CAISESGFSPSFYEQYF.

The chain employs TRBV2 and TRBJ2-1; TRBD2 matches at 8 bases. Per the germline V gene, CDR1 is SNHLY and CDR2 is FYNNEI. Trimming cost V 8 bases and J 4 bases; bases outside gene matches: 7. CDR3 length: 14 amino acids. CDR3 DNA sequence: TGTGCCAGCGGGTCTAGCGGGCGTTACAATGAGCAGTTCTTC. Residues: CASGSSGRYNEQFF.

This clonotype appeared a few times. This chain joins TRBV6-2 or TRBV6-3 and TRBJ2-1, with TRBD2 matching over 8 bases. Unmatched junction bases numbered 5, after V lost 0 bases and J lost 7 bases. Germline CDR1 is MNHEY and CDR2 is SVGEGT. The CDR3 spans 15 residues. CDR3 sequence reads: CASSYSRAGVNEQFF. CDR3 bases: TGTGCCAGCAGTTACTCTAGAGCGGGGGTTAATGAGCAGTTCTTC.

The chain carries TRBV27 and TRBJ2-3, with 7 bases lining up with TRBD1. Germline-derived CDR1 and CDR2 are MNHEY and SMNVEV (reference sequence). The CDR3 has 13 residues. V lost 6 bases, J lost 6 bases, and 6 bases stayed unmatched. The DNA of the CDR3 is TGTGCCAGCAGCATTCAGGGGGAGGATACGCAGTATTTT. Protein product: CASSIQGEDTQYF.

This chain connects TRBV7-2 to TRBJ2-1, with 7 bases lining up with TRBD2. The CDR3 sequence is 15 residues long. Germline lookup yields CDR1 SGHTA and CDR2 FQGNSA. V lost 5 bases to trimming and J lost 7 bases; unmatched junction nucleotides: 11. Here the CDR3 DNA reads TGTGCCAGCAGCCCTTGGGGGGGGACCACGAATGAGCAGTTCTTC. It yields the protein CASSPWGGTTNEQFF.

The chain uses TRBV10-3 and TRBJ2-3; 10 positions match TRBD1. CDR3 size: 16 residues. Germline V gene data show CDR1 as ENHRY and CDR2 as SYGVKD. Trimming cost V 3 bases and J 4 bases; bases outside gene matches: 7. The DNA of the CDR3 is TGTGCCATCAGTGACCCGGGACAGGGGTTCGCAGATACGCAGTATTTT. It specifies CAISDPGQGFADTQYF.

This clonotype was seen only a few times. The V gene is TRBV3-1, the J gene TRBJ2-1; 7 bases map to TRBD2. The V gene end was trimmed by 0 bases and the J gene end by 1 base; junction bases not matched to a gene: 3. The CDR3 has 16 residues. Germline loops: CDR1 LGHDT, CDR2 YNNKEL (reference sequence). The CDR3 reads CASSQEGLQSYNEQFF. CDR3 coding DNA: TGTGCCAGCAGCCAAGAGGGACTACAGTCCTACAATGAGCAGTTCTTC.

The chain couples TRBV28 to TRBJ1-2; TRBD1 matches 11 bases. After removal of 4 bases from V and 4 bases from J, the junction contained 11 bases not matched to a gene. There are 17 residues in the CDR3. Germline V gene lookup returns CDR1 MDHEN and CDR2 SYDVKM. CDR3 nucleotide sequence: TGTGCCAGCAGTTCCGGAGGGACAGGGGGAGTCGGCTATGGCTACACCTTC. Protein: CASSSGGTGGVGYGYTF.

This clonotype was picked up a small number of times. This chain links TRBV7-2 with TRBJ2-5, with D unresolved. Looked up from germline, CDR1 is SGHTA and CDR2 is FQGNSA. V was cut by 4 bases and J by 2 bases, with 14 bases left in between. The CDR3 contains 15 residues. The CDR3 region has the DNA TGTGCCAGCAGCTACCGACCCAACCCGCAAGAGACCCAGTACTTC. Its translation: CASSYRPNPQETQYF. The variable domain in full, with the rest retrieved from reference TRBV7-2 and TRBJ2-5, is GAGVSQSPSNKVTEKGKDVELRCDPISGHTALYWYRQSLGQGLEFLIYFQGNSAPDKSGLPSDRFSAERTGGSVSTLTIQRTQQEDSAVYLCASSYRPNPQETQYFGPGTRLLVL.